One sample yielded the 23 T cell receptor beta chains listed below, sequenced in a study of Tregs in tolerant kidney transplant recipients. TCRdb's copy holds only in-frame clones and misses some; the assay was immunoSEQ multiplex PCR. In the table there are about 69,000 clones, around nine tenths of which are singletons. The sample here was CD4+ T cells from blood, taken before the transplant. Every receptor here comes from a human donor who received a combined kidney and bone marrow transplant.

The V and J genes are TRBV2 and TRBJ1-5; 9 bases line up with TRBD1. This CDR3 region has 19 residues. Germline V CDR1 and CDR2: SNHLY, FYNNEI. J was trimmed by 6 bases and V by 3 bases; bases with no gene match: 18. CDR3 sequence reads: CASSESPGTGMFPGQPQHF. In DNA form, the CDR3 reads TGTGCCAGCAGTGAGAGCCCCGGGACAGGGATGTTTCCCGGTCAGCCCCAGCATTTT.

This clone was observed once. V gene TRBV14 combines with J gene TRBJ2-7; 9 bases fit TRBD1. There are 15 residues in the CDR3. Germline trimming cut 0 bases from V and 3 bases from J; bases unmatched to any gene: 3. CDR1 is SGHDN and CDR2 is FVKESK in the germline V gene. The CDR3 loop reads CASSQEMGQGYEQYF. Here the CDR3 DNA reads TGTGCCAGCAGCCAAGAGATGGGACAGGGCTACGAGCAGTACTTC. Together with reference TRBV14 and TRBJ2-7, the CDR3 gives the full variable domain: EAGVTQFPSHSVIEKGQTVTLRCDPISGHDNLYWYRRVMGKEIKFLLHFVKESKQDESGMPNNRFLAERTGGTYSTLKVQPAELEDSGVYFCASSQEMGQGYEQYFGPGTRLTVT.

The chain joins TRBV5-1 to TRBJ2-7; 8 bases align to TRBD2. The germline V gene has CDR1 SGHRS and CDR2 YFSETQ. V was pared by 0 bases and J by 4 bases, with 6 bases of the junction left unmatched. The CDR3 is 15 amino acids. CDR3 nucleotides: TGCGCCAGCAGCTTGGCCCCGGGAGGGCCTTACGAGCAGTACTTC. Translating it yields CASSLAPGGPYEQYF.

The V and J genes are TRBV14 and TRBJ1-1; D gene uncertain. Trimming stripped 0 bases from V and 9 bases from J, with 14 bases between. In germline, CDR1 is SGHDN, CDR2 FVKESK. There are 14 residues in the CDR3. The CDR3: CASSQDSVRTQAFF. In nucleotides, the CDR3 is TGTGCCAGCAGCCAAGATAGCGTACGGACCCAAGCTTTCTTT.

The V call is TRBV11-1, the J call TRBJ1-2; TRBD1 aligns across 10 bases. The V gene's germline CDR1 is SGHAT and CDR2 FQDESV (reference sequence). With V trimmed by 5 bases and J by 4 bases, 4 bases remained unmatched. The CDR3 is 14 amino acids. CDR3 DNA sequence: TGTGCCAGCAGCGAAGGACAGGGGGGCTATGGCTACACCTTC. Its protein is CASSEGQGGYGYTF.

The chain recombines TRBV30 with TRBJ2-3; 14 nucleotides align to TRBD2. The CDR3 has 19 residues. Germline values: CDR1 GTSNPN, CDR2 SVGIG (reference sequence). J was trimmed by 0 bases and V by 7 bases; bases with no gene match: 15. This chain's CDR3 is CASTTGTSGRFFSTDTQYF. Here the CDR3 DNA reads TGTGCCTCGACGACGGGGACTAGCGGGAGATTTTTTAGCACAGATACGCAGTATTTT.

This clone was detected once. V gene TRBV28 combines with J gene TRBJ2-7; 10 positions agree with TRBD1. Germline V gene sequence: CDR1 MDHEN, CDR2 SYDVKM. V shed 4 bases and J 3 bases; nucleotides not matched to a gene: 15. This CDR3 is built from 18 residues. This CDR3 reads CASSSLLPPGQGYYEQYF. The CDR3 DNA reads as TGTGCCAGCAGTTCACTATTGCCCCCGGGACAGGGGTACTACGAGCAGTACTTC.

The V gene is TRBV2, the J gene TRBJ1-5; D is uncertain. The CDR3 is made up of 14 amino acids. V lost 7 bases and J lost 0, with 10 bases in between. CDR1 and CDR2 from the germline V gene are SNHLY and FYNNEI. The CDR3 coding sequence is TGTGCCAGCAAAGTAACAGTTAGCAATCAGCCCCAGCATTTT. Its protein is CASKVTVSNQPQHF.

Concerning this clone: The same CDR3 arises from other DNA sequences in this sample as well. The chain links TRBV5-6 to TRBJ2-2; no reliable D call. This CDR3 has 14 residues. The ends were cut back, 0 bases at V and 4 bases at J, with 7 bases in the middle. CDR1 is SGHDT and CDR2 is YYEEEE in the germline V gene. The CDR3 DNA follows: TGTGCCAGCAGCTTGGGACTTGTCACCGGGGAGCTGTTTTTT. As protein: CASSLGLVTGELFF.

V usage is TRBV6-6 and J usage is TRBJ2-1, with 12 bases matching TRBD2. The CDR3 runs to 15 residues. From germline, CDR1 is MNHNY and CDR2 SVGAGI (reference sequence). J lost 8 bases, V lost 5 bases, and 7 bases had no gene match. Here the CDR3 DNA reads TGTGCCAGCAGTACGGCACTAGCGGGAGGAGATGAGCAGTTCTTC. Its protein product is CASSTALAGGDEQFF.

The rearrangement uses TRBV2 and TRBJ1-2; perhaps TRBD1 as D (6 bases). Trimming pared 2 bases from V and 0 bases from J, leaving 13 bases between. Per the germline V gene, CDR1 is SNHLY and CDR2 is FYNNEI. There are 16 residues in the CDR3. CDR3 in DNA: TGTGCCAGCAGTGAAAGGGCAGGGGTAGCTAACTATGGCTACACCTTC. It specifies CASSERAGVANYGYTF. Variable domain in full (rest from reference TRBV2 and TRBJ1-2): EPEVTQTPSHQVTQMGQEVILRCVPISNHLYFYWYRQILGQKVEFLVSFYNNEISEKSEIFDDQFSVERPDGSNFTLKIRSTKLEDSAMYFCASSERAGVANYGYTFGSGTRLTVV.

V and J are TRBV5-6 and TRBJ2-1; 10 bases are shared with TRBD2. Per the germline V gene, CDR1 is SGHDT and CDR2 is YYEEEE. The CDR3 has 15 residues. Losses at the gene ends were 3 bases for V and 5 bases for J; bases not matched to a gene: 5. This CDR3 is CASSSLAGANNEQFF. DNA for the CDR3: TGTGCCAGCAGCTCTCTAGCGGGGGCCAACAATGAGCAGTTCTTC.

This chain links TRBV27 with TRBJ2-3, with TRBD1 as a possible D gene (6 bases). In germline, CDR1 is MNHEY, CDR2 SMNVEV (reference sequence). The V end lost 2 bases, the J end lost 2 bases, and 14 bases lay between the germline ends. The CDR3 totals 16 residues. The DNA for the CDR3 is TGTGCCAGCAGTTTAATGTCCCAGGGGACCACAGATACGCAGTATTTT. It translates to CASSLMSQGTTDTQYF.

The chain has TRBV11-2 and TRBJ1-5, with D possibly being TRBD1 (5 bases). V was trimmed by 1 base and J by 1 base, leaving 8 bases between them. The CDR3 runs 15 residues. Germline CDR1 and CDR2: SGHAT and FQNNGV. The CDR3 DNA reads TGTGCCAGCAGCTTAGGCGCAGGGAGCAATCAGCCCCAGCATTTT. Its protein product is CASSLGAGSNQPQHF.

V is TRBV28 and J is TRBJ2-7; D ambiguous. This CDR3 has 12 residues. Per the germline V gene, CDR1 is MDHEN and CDR2 is SYDVKM. Trimming removed 3 bases at V and 7 bases at J, with 10 bases between. CDR3 nucleotides: TGTGCCAGCAGTTTTATGGCATGGGAGCAGTACTTC. It yields the protein CASSFMAWEQYF.

This chain links TRBV4-2 with TRBJ2-7; 7 bases align to TRBD2. Germline CDR1 LGHNA, CDR2 YNFKEQ. The ends lost 2 bases at V and 2 bases at J; junction bases unmatched: 6. The CDR3 has 15 amino acids. This CDR3 reads CASSQPSGEAYEQYF. As DNA, the CDR3 is TGTGCCAGCAGCCAACCTAGCGGAGAGGCCTACGAGCAGTACTTC.

CDR3 nucleotides: TGTGCCACCAGAGGCGACAGGGGCGGCGGAACAGATACGCAGTATTTT. Protein: CATRGDRGGGTDTQYF. The V and J genes are TRBV15 and TRBJ2-3; 8 bases are shared with TRBD1. Trimming at V came to 6 bases and at J to 3 bases, leaving 11 bases not matched to a gene. The CDR3 spans 16 residues. Germline V CDR1 and CDR2: LNHNV, YYDKDF (reference sequence).

The genes are TRBV7-3 and TRBJ2-3; TRBD2 agrees at 7 bases. The CDR3 sequence is 16 residues long. Losses at the gene ends were 2 bases for V and 6 bases for J; bases not matched to a gene: 11. CDR1 is SGHTA and CDR2 is FQGTGA in the germline V gene. CDR3 residues: CASSLDGGGRGDTQYF. CDR3 coding DNA: TGTGCCAGCAGCTTAGACGGCGGCGGGAGAGGGGATACGCAGTATTTT.

The CDR3 is CASSWDSYSYEQYF. DNA of the CDR3: TGTGCCAGCAGTTGGGACTCCTACTCCTACGAGCAGTACTTC. V usage is TRBV11-1 and J usage is TRBJ2-7; tentative D call: TRBD2 (6 bases). V gave up 6 bases and J gave up 0 bases, with 12 bases separating them. Germline CDR1 is SGHAT and CDR2 is FQDESV (reference sequence). The length of the CDR3 is 14 residues.

The genes are TRBV28 and TRBJ2-7; D is possibly TRBD2 (6 bases). This CDR3 has 14 residues. Trimming removed 4 bases from V and 4 bases from J, with 14 bases in between. Looked up from germline, CDR1 is MDHEN and CDR2 is SYDVKM. The CDR3 is CASSSLALGYEQYF. CDR3 DNA sequence: TGTGCCAGCAGTTCCCTAGCGCTGGGTTACGAGCAGTACTTC.

The chain is built from TRBV7-2 and TRBJ2-7; TRBD2 aligns across 9 bases. Losses at the gene ends were 5 bases for V and 2 bases for J; bases not matched to a gene: 7. This CDR3 has 15 amino acids. The V gene's germline CDR1 is SGHTA and CDR2 FQGNSA. CDR3: CASSKEGTSTYEQYF. The DNA for the CDR3 is TGTGCCAGCAGCAAAGAAGGGACTAGCACCTACGAGCAGTACTTC.

J is TRBJ2-3 and V is TRBV9; TRBD2 matches at 8 bases. The germline CDR1 and CDR2 sequences are SGDLS and YYNGEE. The CDR3 loop spans 14 amino acids. V trimming: 2 bases; J trimming: 3 bases; junction bases outside the gene matches: 2. This CDR3 reads CASSVTSATDTQYF. In DNA, the CDR3 is TGTGCCAGCAGCGTGACTAGCGCGACAGATACGCAGTATTTT.

Turning to this clone: A read error may produce the germline difference seen at one junction end. J is TRBJ1-2 and V is TRBV5-1, with 7 bases identical to TRBD1. CDR3 size: 14 residues. Germline V gene sequence: CDR1 SGHRS, CDR2 YFSETQ. CDR3 loop: CASSPGQADYGYTF. The CDR3 region has the DNA TGCGCCAGCAGCCCCGGACAGGCTGACTACGGCTACACCTTC.